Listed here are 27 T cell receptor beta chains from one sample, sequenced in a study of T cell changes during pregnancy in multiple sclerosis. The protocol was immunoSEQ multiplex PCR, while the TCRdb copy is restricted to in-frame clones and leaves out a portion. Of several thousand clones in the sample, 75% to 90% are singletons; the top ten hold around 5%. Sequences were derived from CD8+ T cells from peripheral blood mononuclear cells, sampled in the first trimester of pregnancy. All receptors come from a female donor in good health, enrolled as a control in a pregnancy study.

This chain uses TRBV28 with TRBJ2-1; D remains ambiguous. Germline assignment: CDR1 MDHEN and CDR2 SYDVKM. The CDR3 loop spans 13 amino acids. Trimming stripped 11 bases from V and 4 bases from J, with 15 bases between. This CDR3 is CAVTELLYNEQFF. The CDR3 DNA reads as TGTGCCGTAACGGAGCTTTTATACAATGAGCAGTTCTTC.

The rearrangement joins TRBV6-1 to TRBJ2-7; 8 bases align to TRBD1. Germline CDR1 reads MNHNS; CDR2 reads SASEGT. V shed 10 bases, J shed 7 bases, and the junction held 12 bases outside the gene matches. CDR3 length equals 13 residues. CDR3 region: CATGQGEAEEQYF. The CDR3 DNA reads TGTGCCACCGGACAGGGCGAGGCGGAAGAGCAGTACTTC.

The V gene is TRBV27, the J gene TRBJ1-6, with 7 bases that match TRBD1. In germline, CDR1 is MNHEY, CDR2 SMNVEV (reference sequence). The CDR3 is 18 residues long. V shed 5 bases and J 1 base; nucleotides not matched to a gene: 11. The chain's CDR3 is CASSPRQGKESYNSPLHF. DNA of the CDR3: TGTGCCAGCAGTCCCCGACAGGGTAAAGAGTCCTATAATTCACCCCTCCACTTT.

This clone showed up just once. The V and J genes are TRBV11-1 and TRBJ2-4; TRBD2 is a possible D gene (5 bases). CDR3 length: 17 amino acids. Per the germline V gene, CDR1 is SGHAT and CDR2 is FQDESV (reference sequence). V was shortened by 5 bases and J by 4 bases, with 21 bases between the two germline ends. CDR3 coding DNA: TGTGCCAGCAGCCCTTGGGGTCACGGGAACTTTAAAAACATTCAGTACTTC. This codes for CASSPWGHGNFKNIQYF.

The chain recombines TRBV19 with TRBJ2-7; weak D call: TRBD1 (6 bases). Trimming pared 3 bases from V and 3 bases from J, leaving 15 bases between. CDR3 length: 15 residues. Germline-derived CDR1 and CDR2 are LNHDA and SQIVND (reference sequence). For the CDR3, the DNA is TGTGCCAGTAGTATTTCCCAGGGGCATCTCTACGAGCAGTACTTC. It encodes CASSISQGHLYEQYF.

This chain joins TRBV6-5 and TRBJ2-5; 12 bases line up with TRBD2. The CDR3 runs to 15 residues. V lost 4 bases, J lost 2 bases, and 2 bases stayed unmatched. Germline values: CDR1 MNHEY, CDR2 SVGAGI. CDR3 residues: CASSSSGRGQETQYF. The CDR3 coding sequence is TGTGCCAGCAGTTCTAGCGGGAGGGGACAAGAGACCCAGTACTTC.

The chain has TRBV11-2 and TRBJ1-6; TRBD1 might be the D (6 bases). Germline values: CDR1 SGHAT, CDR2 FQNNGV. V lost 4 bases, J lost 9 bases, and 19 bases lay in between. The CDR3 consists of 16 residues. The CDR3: CASSSTPWDTLSPLHF. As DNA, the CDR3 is TGTGCCAGCAGCTCCACCCCTTGGGACACTCTTTCACCCCTCCACTTT.

CDR3 DNA sequence: TGCAGCGTTGACCGGGGAGCCTCCTACAATGAGCAGTTCTTC. Its translation is CSVDRGASYNEQFF. This chain links TRBV29-1 with TRBJ2-1; D is perhaps TRBD2 (5 bases). The CDR3 loop spans 14 amino acids. The germline V gene encodes CDR1 SQVTM and CDR2 ANQGSEA. V lost 3 bases to trimming and J lost 0 bases, with 9 bases between them.

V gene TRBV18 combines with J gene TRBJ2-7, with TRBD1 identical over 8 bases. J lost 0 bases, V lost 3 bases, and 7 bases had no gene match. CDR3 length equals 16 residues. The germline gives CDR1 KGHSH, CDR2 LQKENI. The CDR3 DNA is TGTGCCAGCTCACCTGACCACAGGGGGACCTCCTACGAGCAGTACTTC. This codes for CASSPDHRGTSYEQYF.

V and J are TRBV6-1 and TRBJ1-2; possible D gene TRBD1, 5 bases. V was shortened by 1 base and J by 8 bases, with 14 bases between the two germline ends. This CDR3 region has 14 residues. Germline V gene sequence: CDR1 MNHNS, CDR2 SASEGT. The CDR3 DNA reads TGTGCCAGCAGTGAAGAGGGGCCAGTCCGCGGCTACACCTTC. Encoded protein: CASSEEGPVRGYTF.

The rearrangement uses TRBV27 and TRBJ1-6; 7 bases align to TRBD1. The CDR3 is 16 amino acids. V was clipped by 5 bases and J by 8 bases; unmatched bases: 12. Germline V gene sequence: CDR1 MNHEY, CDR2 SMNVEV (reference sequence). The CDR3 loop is CASSPTGNSYYSPLHF. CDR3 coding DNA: TGTGCCAGCAGTCCGACAGGGAACTCGTATTATTCACCCCTCCACTTT.

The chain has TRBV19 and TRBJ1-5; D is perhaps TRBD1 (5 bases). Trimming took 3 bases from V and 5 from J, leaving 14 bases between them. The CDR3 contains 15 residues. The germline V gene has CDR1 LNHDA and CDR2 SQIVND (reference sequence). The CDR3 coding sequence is TGTGCCAGTAGTATCTTCGGCGGGGGACATCAGCCCCAGCATTTT. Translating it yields CASSIFGGGHQPQHF.

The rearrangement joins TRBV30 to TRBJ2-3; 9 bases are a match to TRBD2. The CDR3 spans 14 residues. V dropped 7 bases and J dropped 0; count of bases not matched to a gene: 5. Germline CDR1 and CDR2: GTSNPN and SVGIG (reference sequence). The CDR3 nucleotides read TGTGCCTTTTTAGCGGGGGTGAGCACAGATACGCAGTATTTT. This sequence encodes CAFLAGVSTDTQYF.

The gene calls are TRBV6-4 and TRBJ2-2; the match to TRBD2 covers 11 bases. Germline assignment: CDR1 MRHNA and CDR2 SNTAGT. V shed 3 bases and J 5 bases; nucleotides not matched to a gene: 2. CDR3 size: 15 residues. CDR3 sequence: CASSELAGDTGELFF. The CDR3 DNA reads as TGTGCCAGCAGTGAACTAGCGGGGGATACCGGGGAGCTGTTTTTT.

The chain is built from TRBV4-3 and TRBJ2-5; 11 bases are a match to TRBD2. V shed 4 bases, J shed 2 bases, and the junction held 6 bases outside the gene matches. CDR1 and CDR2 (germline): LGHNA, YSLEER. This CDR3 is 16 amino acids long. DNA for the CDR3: TGCGCCAGCAGCCCGACCGGGACTAGCGGACAAGAGACCCAGTACTTC. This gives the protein CASSPTGTSGQETQYF.

The CDR3 here is CASWGQLSNQPQHF. In DNA, the CDR3 is TGTGCCAGTTGGGGACAGCTTAGCAATCAGCCCCAGCATTTT. This chain uses TRBV19 with TRBJ1-5; 7 bases align to TRBD1. CDR1 is LNHDA and CDR2 is SQIVND in the germline V gene (reference sequence). V gave up 8 bases and J gave up 0 bases; unmatched junction bases: 4. This CDR3 is 14 amino acids long.

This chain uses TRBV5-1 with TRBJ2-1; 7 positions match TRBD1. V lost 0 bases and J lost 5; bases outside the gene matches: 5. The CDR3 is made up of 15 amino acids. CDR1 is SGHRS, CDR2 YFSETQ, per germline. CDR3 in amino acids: CASSLGQGINNEQFF. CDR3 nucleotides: TGCGCCAGCAGCTTGGGACAGGGTATCAACAATGAGCAGTTCTTC.

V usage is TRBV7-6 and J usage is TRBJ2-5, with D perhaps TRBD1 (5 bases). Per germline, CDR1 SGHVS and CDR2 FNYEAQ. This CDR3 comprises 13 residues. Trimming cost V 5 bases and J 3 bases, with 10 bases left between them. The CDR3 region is CASSLDREETQYF. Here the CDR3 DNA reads TGTGCCAGCAGCCTTGACAGAGAAGAGACCCAGTACTTC.

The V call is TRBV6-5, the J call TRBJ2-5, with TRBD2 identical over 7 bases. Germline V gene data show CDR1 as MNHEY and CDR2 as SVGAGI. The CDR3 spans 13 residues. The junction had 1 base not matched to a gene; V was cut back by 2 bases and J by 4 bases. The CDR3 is CASSYVAGETQYF. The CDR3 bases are TGTGCCAGCAGTTACGTAGCGGGAGAGACCCAGTACTTC.

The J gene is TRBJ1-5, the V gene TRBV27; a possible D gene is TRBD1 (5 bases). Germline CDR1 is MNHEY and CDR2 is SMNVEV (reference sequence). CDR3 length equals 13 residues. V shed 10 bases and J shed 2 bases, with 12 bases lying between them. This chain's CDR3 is CATGGVGNQPQHF. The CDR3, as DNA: TGTGCCACGGGGGGGGTCGGCAATCAGCCCCAGCATTTT.

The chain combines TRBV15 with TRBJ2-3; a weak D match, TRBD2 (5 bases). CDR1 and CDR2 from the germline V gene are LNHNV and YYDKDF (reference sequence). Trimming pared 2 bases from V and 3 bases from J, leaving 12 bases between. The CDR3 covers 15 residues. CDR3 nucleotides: TGTGCCACCAGCAGACGGACTGGGATGACAGATACGCAGTATTTT. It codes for CATSRRTGMTDTQYF. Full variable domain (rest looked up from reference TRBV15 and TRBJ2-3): DAMVIQNPRYQVTQFGKPVTLSCSQTLNHNVMYWYQQKSSQAPKLLFHYYDKDFNNEADTPDNFQSRRPNTSFCFLDIRSPGLGDTAMYLCATSRRTGMTDTQYFGPGTRLTVL.

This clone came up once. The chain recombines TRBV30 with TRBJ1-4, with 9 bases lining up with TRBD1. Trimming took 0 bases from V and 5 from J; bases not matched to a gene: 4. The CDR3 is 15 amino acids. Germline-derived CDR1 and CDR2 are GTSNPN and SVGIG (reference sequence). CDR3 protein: CAWSVPGTGNEKLFF. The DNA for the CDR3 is TGTGCCTGGAGTGTTCCCGGGACAGGGAATGAAAAACTGTTTTTT.

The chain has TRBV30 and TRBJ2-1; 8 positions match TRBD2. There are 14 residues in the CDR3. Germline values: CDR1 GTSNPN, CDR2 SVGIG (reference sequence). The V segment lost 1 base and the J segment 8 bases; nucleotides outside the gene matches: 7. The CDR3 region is CAWSDGGALDEQFF. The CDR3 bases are TGTGCCTGGAGTGACGGGGGGGCCTTAGATGAGCAGTTCTTC.

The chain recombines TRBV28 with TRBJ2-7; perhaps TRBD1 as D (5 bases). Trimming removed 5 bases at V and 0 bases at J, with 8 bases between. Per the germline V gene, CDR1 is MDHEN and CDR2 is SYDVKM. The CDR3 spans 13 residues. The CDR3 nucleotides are TGTGCCAGCAGTGACAGCAGCTCCTACGAGCAGTACTTC. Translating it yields CASSDSSSYEQYF.

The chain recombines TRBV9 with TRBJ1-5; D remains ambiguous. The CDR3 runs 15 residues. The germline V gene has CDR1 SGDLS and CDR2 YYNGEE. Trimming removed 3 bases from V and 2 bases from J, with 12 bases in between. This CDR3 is CASSAHPGGNQPQHF. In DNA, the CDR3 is TGTGCCAGCAGCGCACACCCTGGAGGCAATCAGCCCCAGCATTTT.

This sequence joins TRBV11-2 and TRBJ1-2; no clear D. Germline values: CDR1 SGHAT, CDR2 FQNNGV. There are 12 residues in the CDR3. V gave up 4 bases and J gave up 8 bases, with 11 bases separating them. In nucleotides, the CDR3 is TGTGCCAGCAGCTCTAACGATCCGGGCTACACCTTC. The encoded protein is CASSSNDPGYTF.

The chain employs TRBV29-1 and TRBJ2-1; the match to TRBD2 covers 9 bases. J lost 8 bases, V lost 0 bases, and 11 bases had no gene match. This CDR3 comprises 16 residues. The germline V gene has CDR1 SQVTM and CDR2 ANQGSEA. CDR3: CSVEDVGVAGVDEQFF. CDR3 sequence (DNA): TGCAGCGTTGAAGACGTCGGGGTAGCGGGAGTGGATGAGCAGTTCTTC.